A selection of T cell receptor beta chains follows, all from one sample in a study of blood T cell repertoires in COVID-19. Method: immunoSEQ multiplex PCR; TCRdb's copy keeps in-frame clones and lacks some. The sample shows around 250,000 clones, more than 85% of them seen only once. Sequencing was performed on PBMCs or T cells enriched from blood (not recorded which). The receptors originated from a woman aged 45-65 years who had recovered from COVID-19. Both conserved end residues are part of each CDR3. D genes are given only for firm matches. Clone size appears in some rows only: once, few, many, or a class for an expanded clone.

CDR3 protein: CSVSPGGRAIGEQFF; CDR3 DNA: TGCAGCGTTTCCCCGGGCGGGAGGGCGATCGGTGAGCAGTTCTTC; J gene: TRBJ2-1; D gene: TRBD2; clone size: -; V gene: TRBV29-1
CDR3 protein: CATSDSGGNYGYTF; CDR3 DNA: TGTGCCACCAGTGACTCTGGGGGGAACTATGGCTACACCTTC; J gene: TRBJ1-2; D gene: -; clone size: -; V gene: TRBV24-1
CDR3 protein: CASSFSGRMAGYNEQFF; CDR3 DNA: TGTGCCAGCAGCTTTAGCGGGAGGATGGCGGGATACAATGAGCAGTTCTTC; J gene: TRBJ2-1; D gene: TRBD2; clone size: -; V gene: TRBV7-8
CDR3 protein: CASSPAGIAKNIQYF; CDR3 DNA: TGTGCCAGCTCACCCGCCGGGATAGCCAAAAACATTCAGTACTTC; J gene: TRBJ2-4; D gene: -; clone size: -; V gene: TRBV18
CDR3 protein: CAIISREGGSYNEQFF; CDR3 DNA: TGTGCCATCATCTCGCGGGAGGGGGGCTCCTACAATGAGCAGTTCTTC; J gene: TRBJ2-1; D gene: TRBD2; clone size: once; V gene: TRBV10-3
CDR3 protein: CASRPRAGVMYNEQFF; CDR3 DNA: TGTGCCAGCAGGCCTCGAGCGGGAGTTATGTACAATGAGCAGTTCTTC; J gene: TRBJ2-1; D gene: TRBD2; clone size: -; V gene: TRBV2
CDR3 protein: CASMLEAGPSEQYF; CDR3 DNA: TGTGCCAGCATGTTAGAGGCGGGACCGAGCGAGCAGTACTTC; J gene: TRBJ2-7; D gene: -; clone size: -; V gene: TRBV2
CDR3 protein: CASSSDSSYNSPLHF; CDR3 DNA: TGTGCCAGCAGCTCGGACAGCTCCTATAATTCACCCCTCCACTTT; J gene: TRBJ1-6; D gene: -; clone size: -; V gene: TRBV11-1
CDR3 protein: CASSKGTSGAQFF; CDR3 DNA: TGTGCCAGCAGCAAAGGGACTAGCGGGGCCCAGTTCTTC; J gene: TRBJ2-1; D gene: TRBD2; clone size: -; V gene: TRBV11-1
CDR3 protein: CASSGGISSVVAEAFF; CDR3 DNA: TGCGCCAGCAGCGGGGGGATCTCCTCGGTGGTGGCTGAAGCTTTCTTT; J gene: TRBJ1-1; D gene: -; clone size: -; V gene: TRBV5-1
CDR3 protein: CASSIYNEQFF; CDR3 DNA: TGTGCCAGCAGTATTTACAATGAGCAGTTCTTC; J gene: TRBJ2-1; D gene: -; clone size: -; V gene: TRBV14
CDR3 protein: CASSFGQGAHNEQFF; CDR3 DNA: TGTGCCAGCAGCTTCGGACAGGGGGCCCACAATGAGCAGTTCTTC; J gene: TRBJ2-1; D gene: TRBD1; clone size: -; V gene: TRBV11-3
CDR3 protein: CASSQGLAGEQFTYEQYF; CDR3 DNA: TGTGCCAGCAGCCAAGGACTAGCGGGAGAGCAATTTACCTACGAGCAGTACTTC; J gene: TRBJ2-7; D gene: TRBD2; clone size: -; V gene: TRBV4-2
CDR3 protein: CASSSGTVLSGGYTF; CDR3 DNA: TGTGCCAGCAGCTCGGGGACAGTCCTCTCAGGCGGCTACACCTTC; J gene: TRBJ1-2; D gene: TRBD1; clone size: many; V gene: TRBV5-4
CDR3 protein: CARRGPLQETQYF; CDR3 DNA: TGTGCCCGCCGCGGCCCTCTCCAAGAGACCCAGTACTTC; J gene: TRBJ2-5; D gene: -; clone size: -; V gene: TRBV30
CDR3 protein: CASSLGGDRQRNTIYF; CDR3 DNA: TGTGCCAGCAGCTTAGGCGGGGACAGGCAGCGAAACACCATATATTTT; J gene: TRBJ1-3; D gene: TRBD1; clone size: -; V gene: TRBV7-2
CDR3 protein: CASRVMSNEQFF; CDR3 DNA: TGTGCCAGCAGAGTCATGAGCAATGAGCAGTTCTTC; J gene: TRBJ2-1; D gene: -; clone size: -; V gene: TRBV12-3/TRBV12-4
CDR3 protein: CAVGGVRVDEQFF; CDR3 DNA: TGTGCCGTGGGGGGAGTGAGGGTCGATGAGCAGTTCTTC; J gene: TRBJ2-1; D gene: -; clone size: few; V gene: TRBV7-9
CDR3 protein: CASSSDRGWNQPQHF; CDR3 DNA: TGTGCCAGCAGCTCCGACAGGGGGTGGAATCAGCCCCAGCATTTT; J gene: TRBJ1-5; D gene: TRBD1; clone size: once; V gene: TRBV7-9
CDR3 protein: CAWNPGTSVDTQYF; CDR3 DNA: TGTGCCTGGAACCCCGGGACTAGCGTAGATACGCAGTATTTT; J gene: TRBJ2-3; D gene: TRBD2; clone size: once; V gene: TRBV30
CDR3 protein: CASSIPGTGPDEQYF; CDR3 DNA: TGTGCCAGTAGTATTCCGGGGACAGGCCCCGACGAGCAGTACTTC; J gene: TRBJ2-7; D gene: TRBD1; clone size: -; V gene: TRBV19
CDR3 protein: CSVRPGNTEAFF; CDR3 DNA: TGCAGCGTTCGCCCGGGGAACACTGAAGCTTTCTTT; J gene: TRBJ1-1; D gene: -; clone size: -; V gene: TRBV29-1
CDR3 protein: CASSSTRLRTSGRNSYNEQFF; CDR3 DNA: TGTGCCAGCAGTTCCACGAGGCTTAGGACTAGCGGGAGGAACTCCTACAATGAGCAGTTCTTC; J gene: TRBJ2-1; D gene: TRBD2; clone size: -; V gene: TRBV27
CDR3 protein: CASTVGTSGYNEQFF; CDR3 DNA: TGTGCCAGTACCGTGGGAACTAGCGGGTACAATGAGCAGTTCTTC; J gene: TRBJ2-1; D gene: TRBD2; clone size: -; V gene: TRBV19
CDR3 protein: CASSIAGGTEAFF; CDR3 DNA: TGTGCCAGTAGTATAGCCGGAGGCACTGAAGCTTTCTTT; J gene: TRBJ1-1; D gene: -; clone size: -; V gene: TRBV19
CDR3 protein: CASSDHLRGGSYEQYF; CDR3 DNA: TGTGCCAGCAGCGACCATTTAAGGGGGGGCTCCTACGAGCAGTACTTC; J gene: TRBJ2-7; D gene: -; clone size: few; V gene: TRBV7-9
CDR3 protein: CASSFIRDRGGYGYTF; CDR3 DNA: TGTGCCAGCAGCTTTATCCGGGACAGGGGTGGCTATGGCTACACCTTC; J gene: TRBJ1-2; D gene: TRBD1; clone size: -; V gene: TRBV7-2
CDR3 protein: CASSSGTGRGSTEAFF; CDR3 DNA: TGTGCCAGCAGCTCCGGGACAGGGAGGGGTAGCACTGAAGCTTTCTTT; J gene: TRBJ1-1; D gene: TRBD1; clone size: few; V gene: TRBV11-3
CDR3 protein: CASSRGTSGIEVAKNIQYF; CDR3 DNA: TGCGCCAGCAGCCGAGGGACTAGCGGGATTGAAGTGGCCAAAAACATTCAGTACTTC; J gene: TRBJ2-4; D gene: TRBD2; clone size: -; V gene: TRBV5-1
CDR3 protein: CAYSGTGEFGDGYTF; CDR3 DNA: TGTGCCTACTCCGGGACAGGGGAGTTCGGGGATGGCTACACCTTC; J gene: TRBJ1-2; D gene: TRBD1; clone size: few; V gene: TRBV30
CDR3 protein: CASRGGLAGGETQYF; CDR3 DNA: TGTGCCAGCAGGGGGGGACTAGCGGGAGGAGAGACCCAGTACTTC; J gene: TRBJ2-5; D gene: TRBD2; clone size: -; V gene: TRBV28
CDR3 protein: CAITPGQPHTDTQYF; CDR3 DNA: TGTGCCATCACCCCGGGACAGCCTCACACAGATACGCAGTATTTT; J gene: TRBJ2-3; D gene: TRBD1; clone size: -; V gene: TRBV10-3
CDR3 protein: CASSLYEGGVTSSGNTIYF; CDR3 DNA: TGTGCCAGCAGCTTATATGAGGGGGGGGTAACGAGCTCTGGAAACACCATATATTTT; J gene: TRBJ1-3; D gene: -; clone size: -; V gene: TRBV7-8
CDR3 protein: CASSQGKVRLACYEQYF; CDR3 DNA: TGCGCCAGCAGCCAAGGGAAGGTGAGACTAGCATGCTACGAGCAGTACTTC; J gene: TRBJ2-7; D gene: TRBD2; clone size: -; V gene: TRBV4-3
CDR3 protein: CATSRGGTGGGNTIYF; CDR3 DNA: TGTGCCACCAGCAGAGGGGGAACAGGGGGAGGAAACACCATATATTTT; J gene: TRBJ1-3; D gene: TRBD1; clone size: -; V gene: TRBV15
CDR3 protein: CAIRQGNEKLFF; CDR3 DNA: TGTGCCATCAGACAGGGAAATGAAAAACTGTTTTTT; J gene: TRBJ1-4; D gene: -; clone size: -; V gene: TRBV10-3
CDR3 protein: CASSVEDRGRDEQYF; CDR3 DNA: TGTGCCAGCAGCGTAGAAGACAGGGGGCGCGACGAGCAGTACTTC; J gene: TRBJ2-7; D gene: TRBD1; clone size: -; V gene: TRBV9
CDR3 protein: CASSSGSISDYEQYF; CDR3 DNA: TGTGCCAGCAGTTCAGGGTCGATTTCTGACTACGAGCAGTACTTC; J gene: TRBJ2-7; D gene: -; clone size: -; V gene: TRBV6-5
CDR3 protein: CASSPRTGPSYEQYF; CDR3 DNA: TGTGCCAGCAGCCCAAGGACAGGGCCCTCCTACGAGCAGTACTTC; J gene: TRBJ2-7; D gene: TRBD1; clone size: -; V gene: TRBV7-6